This is a list of T cell receptor beta chains from one sample in a study of blood T cell repertoires in COVID-19. Repertoires were generated with immunoSEQ multiplex PCR, while TCRdb's copy carries only in-frame clones and drops some. Of around 100,000 clones in the sample, 84% are singletons; the top ten hold about 12%. The sequenced sample consisted of peripheral blood. Receptor source: a human donor in a cohort sampled during active COVID-19. CDR3s include the opening cysteine and the closing phenylalanine or tryptophan. D genes are given only for firm matches. Some rows have no size entry. The others give once, few or many, or a class for an expanded clone.

len | d_gene | abundance | j_gene | v_gene | CDR3aa | CDR3nt
14 | TRBD2 | - | TRBJ2-3 | TRBV6-2/TRBV6-3 | CASRQRGVTDTQYF | TGTGCCAGCCGCCAGCGGGGGGTCACAGATACGCAGTATTTT
15 | TRBD1 | - | TRBJ1-1 | TRBV18 | CASSPGTGRNTEAFF | TGTGCCAGCTCACCGGGGACAGGGCGGAACACTGAAGCTTTCTTT
14 | TRBD2 | - | TRBJ2-7 | TRBV18 | CASSPSGGAREQYF | TGTGCCAGCTCACCAAGCGGGGGGGCAAGGGAGCAGTACTTC
14 | - | - | TRBJ2-7 | TRBV12-5 | CASGSDRSSYEQYF | TGTGCTAGTGGCTCCGACAGAAGCTCCTACGAGCAGTACTTC
12 | - | - | TRBJ1-3 | TRBV7-9 | CASSLVGNTIYF | TGTGCCAGCAGCTTAGTAGGAAACACCATATATTTT
15 | - | - | TRBJ2-1 | TRBV11-1 | CASSSRQGLYNEQFF | TGTGCCAGCAGCTCCCGGCAGGGCCTATACAATGAGCAGTTCTTC
14 | TRBD2 | - | TRBJ2-5 | TRBV5-1 | CASTLGGAQETQYF | TGCGCCAGCACCCTCGGGGGGGCACAAGAGACCCAGTACTTC
15 | TRBD1 | - | TRBJ2-2 | TRBV7-3 | CASSPGQGGTGELFF | TGTGCCAGCAGCCCCGGACAGGGTGGAACCGGGGAGCTGTTTTTT
12 | - | - | TRBJ1-1 | TRBV19 | CASSIRNTEAFF | TGTGCCAGTAGTATCCGGAACACTGAAGCTTTCTTT
15 | - | - | TRBJ2-7 | TRBV6-2/TRBV6-3 | CASSYARGLGVEQYF | TGTGCCAGCAGTTACGCACGCGGTCTAGGGGTCGAGCAGTACTTC
12 | - | - | TRBJ1-2 | TRBV20-1 | CSASTAGYGYTF | TGCAGTGCTAGTACGGCGGGCTATGGCTACACCTTC
16 | TRBD1 | few | TRBJ2-1 | TRBV18 | CASSSTGTGALNEQFF | TGTGCCAGCTCATCCACCGGGACAGGGGCATTGAATGAGCAGTTCTTC
13 | - | - | TRBJ1-2 | TRBV5-4 | CASSPPPGYGYTF | TGTGCCAGCAGCCCCCCCCCAGGCTATGGCTACACCTTC
15 | - | - | TRBJ1-1 | TRBV5-1 | CASSLDSMVNTEAFF | TGCGCCAGCAGCCTAGACTCCATGGTGAACACTGAAGCTTTCTTT
16 | - | - | TRBJ2-7 | TRBV6-2/TRBV6-3 | CASSYPGQSASYEQYF | TGTGCCAGCAGTTACCCCGGACAATCTGCCTCCTACGAGCAGTACTTC
14 | TRBD2 | - | TRBJ2-7 | TRBV3-1/TRBV3-2 | CASSPIAGGYEQYF | TGTGCCAGCAGCCCTATAGCGGGGGGTTACGAGCAGTACTTC
15 | - | - | TRBJ2-1 | TRBV5-8 | CASSLGQITGDEQFF | TGTGCCAGCAGCTTGGGGCAGATCACGGGGGATGAGCAGTTCTTC
16 | TRBD2 | - | TRBJ2-1 | TRBV4-2 | CASSRRGGGSYNEQFF | TGTGCCAGCAGCCGGAGGGGCGGGGGGAGCTACAATGAGCAGTTCTTC
15 | - | - | TRBJ1-1 | TRBV7-2 | CASSLEAPRGTEAFF | TGTGCCAGCAGCTTAGAGGCCCCCAGGGGCACTGAAGCTTTCTTT
18 | - | - | TRBJ2-2 | TRBV9 | CASSVGGRLAGGYGELFF | TGTGCCAGCAGCGTAGGTGGTCGGCTAGCCGGGGGATACGGGGAGCTGTTTTTT
15 | TRBD1 | - | TRBJ1-1 | TRBV7-4 | CASSGGTGMNTEAFF | TGTGCCAGCAGCGGGGGGACAGGGATGAACACTGAAGCTTTCTTT
17 | TRBD2 | - | TRBJ2-5 | TRBV10-1 | CASSPEGSGGAEETQYF | TGCGCCAGCAGTCCCGAGGGTAGCGGGGGGGCCGAAGAGACCCAGTACTTC
13 | TRBD1 | - | TRBJ1-2 | TRBV6-5 | CASRGQDLRIYTF | TGTGCCAGCAGGGGACAGGACCTCAGGATCTACACCTTC
17 | - | - | TRBJ1-5 | TRBV19 | CASNILGSPYSNQPQHF | TGTGCCAGTAATATCCTGGGGAGTCCCTATAGCAATCAGCCCCAGCATTTT
15 | TRBD2 | - | TRBJ2-3 | TRBV5-1 | CASSLDGTSVNTQYF | TGCGCCAGCAGCTTGGACGGGACTAGCGTAAATACGCAGTATTTT
15 | TRBD2 | - | TRBJ2-1 | TRBV7-9 | CASSQRTSGGNEQFF | TGTGCCAGCAGCCAGAGGACTAGCGGGGGCAATGAGCAGTTCTTC
12 | - | - | TRBJ1-1 | TRBV7-2 | CASSVMNTEAFF | TGTGCCAGCAGCGTAATGAACACTGAAGCTTTCTTT
15 | - | - | TRBJ2-1 | TRBV21-1 | CASSKRGGAGCEQFF | TGTGCCAGCAGCAAAAGAGGGGGGGCGGGATGTGAGCAGTTCTTC
16 | - | - | TRBJ1-2 | TRBV5-1 | CASSAHRELANYGYTF | TGCGCCAGCAGCGCCCACAGGGAGTTAGCTAACTATGGCTACACCTTC
13 | - | - | TRBJ2-7 | TRBV5-5 | CASSLAYTHEQYF | TGTGCCAGCAGCTTGGCCTATACCCACGAGCAGTACTTC
15 | - | - | TRBJ2-5 | TRBV19 | CASSGSGHRQETQYF | TGTGCCAGTAGTGGAAGCGGGCACCGGCAAGAGACCCAGTACTTC
13 | - | - | TRBJ1-1 | TRBV29-1 | CSVEVQGNTEAFF | TGCAGCGTTGAAGTTCAGGGGAACACTGAAGCTTTCTTT
14 | - | few | TRBJ1-6 | TRBV5-1 | CASSSGMMDSPLHF | TGCGCCAGCAGCTCCGGGATGATGGATTCACCCCTCCACTTT
17 | TRBD1 | - | TRBJ2-5 | TRBV11-2 | CASSLIGQGSPAETQYF | TGTGCCAGCAGCTTAATAGGACAGGGGTCCCCCGCGGAGACCCAGTACTTC
15 | - | - | TRBJ1-1 | TRBV19 | CASSPGRTGNTEAFF | TGTGCCAGTAGTCCCGGGAGAACAGGGAACACTGAAGCTTTCTTT
15 | - | - | TRBJ1-1 | TRBV10-3 | CAISESPQLNTEAFF | TGTGCCATCAGTGAGTCGCCACAGCTGAACACTGAAGCTTTCTTT
13 | - | - | TRBJ1-5 | TRBV19 | CASNKREAQPQHF | TGTGCCAGTAATAAGAGGGAGGCCCAGCCCCAGCATTTT
16 | - | - | TRBJ1-3 | TRBV6-6 | CASSYGIGSSGNTIYF | TGTGCCAGCAGTTATGGTATAGGGAGCTCTGGAAACACCATATATTTT
14 | - | once | TRBJ1-5 | TRBV9 | CASSVWAGQQPQHF | TGTGCCAGCAGCGTATGGGCAGGGCAGCAGCCCCAGCATTTT
14 | - | - | TRBJ1-2 | TRBV12-5 | CASGISTTNYGYTF | TGTGCTAGTGGTATTTCCACTACTAACTATGGCTACACCTTC
16 | - | once | TRBJ2-7 | TRBV7-2 | CASSGGSSAHSYEQYF | TGTGCCAGCAGCGGGGGTTCTAGCGCCCACTCCTACGAGCAGTACTTC
14 | - | - | TRBJ2-7 | TRBV15 | CATSRDRGPYEQYF | TGTGCCACCAGCAGAGACAGGGGCCCCTACGAGCAGTACTTC
15 | TRBD2 | - | TRBJ2-3 | TRBV10-3 | CAISVAGGSTDTQYF | TGTGCCATCAGCGTAGCGGGGGGAAGCACAGATACGCAGTATTTT
16 | TRBD2 | - | TRBJ2-3 | TRBV6-5 | CASSYGTSAGGNTQYF | TGTGCCAGCAGTTACGGGACTAGTGCAGGAGGGAATACGCAGTATTTT
14 | - | - | TRBJ1-5 | TRBV18 | CASSPGTYNQPQHF | TGTGCCAGCTCACCAGGGACATACAATCAGCCCCAGCATTTT
17 | - | - | TRBJ1-6 | TRBV2 | CASNRARTNSYNSPLHF | TGTGCCAGCAACAGGGCAAGGACAAACTCCTATAATTCACCCCTCCACTTT
16 | - | - | TRBJ1-2 | TRBV19 | CASRGAYTTTNYGYTF | TGTGCCAGTAGGGGGGCATATACGACCACTAACTATGGCTACACCTTC
14 | - | - | TRBJ2-3 | TRBV11-1 | CASSLFGRTDTQYF | TGTGCCAGCAGCTTGTTTGGCCGCACAGATACGCAGTATTTT
12 | - | - | TRBJ2-7 | TRBV28 | CASRTQGYEQYF | TGTGCCAGCAGAACTCAGGGCTACGAGCAGTACTTC
15 | - | - | TRBJ1-1 | TRBV27 | CASTRSGVLPTEAFF | TGTGCCAGCACTCGAAGCGGGGTCCTTCCGACTGAAGCTTTCTTT
14 | - | - | TRBJ2-7 | TRBV7-2 | CASSPQGRVNEQYF | TGTGCCAGCAGCCCGCAAGGGAGAGTCAACGAGCAGTACTTC
12 | - | - | TRBJ2-3 | TRBV11-2 | CASSSVTDTQYF | TGTGCCAGCAGCTCAGTTACAGATACGCAGTATTTT
13 | TRBD1 | - | TRBJ1-2 | TRBV5-1 | CASSPQGARGYTF | TGCGCCAGCAGCCCACAGGGGGCGAGGGGCTACACCTTC